The 27 T cell receptor beta chains reported below all come from one sample, sequenced in a study of blood T cells in healthy people across ages. Alongside a J-beta primer mix, a sample-barcoded 5' primer served in a second PCR lasting 7 to 11 cycles. Via MiXCR, TCRdb re-called the 5' RACE reads, giving one row per CDR3 protein. The data show about 1.8 million distinct CDR3 sequences, just under 50% seen once. The sequencing input was blood. The receptors were gathered from a woman between 35 and 50 years old in good health.

This clonotype was seen a few times. This rearrangement joins TRBV4-2 to TRBJ1-2; perhaps TRBD1 as D (6 bases). The germline V gene encodes CDR1 LGHNA and CDR2 YNFKEQ. This CDR3 is built from 15 residues. Trimming cost V 4 bases and J 8 bases, with 20 bases left between them. CDR3 DNA sequence: TGTGCCAGCAGCCCGTCGGACAGCCCGGCTAGGGGCTACACCTTC. Protein: CASSPSDSPARGYTF.

The chain employs TRBV7-2 and TRBJ2-1; 8 bases align to TRBD1. Germline CDR1 reads SGHTA; CDR2 reads FQGNSA. Germline trimming cut 5 bases from V and 1 base from J; bases unmatched to any gene: 10. CDR3 length equals 17 residues. CDR3 residues: CASSRQGAAVSYNEQFF. The CDR3 DNA sequence: TGTGCCAGCAGCCGTCAGGGGGCAGCGGTTTCCTACAATGAGCAGTTCTTC.

This chain links TRBV6-6 with TRBJ2-7; D is tentatively TRBD1 or TRBD2 (6 bases each). Germline CDR1 and CDR2: MNHNY and SVGAGI (reference sequence). V lost 5 bases and J 2 bases, leaving 16 bases between the germline ends. This CDR3 is 15 amino acids long. The CDR3 DNA follows: TGTGCCAGCAGTGCTCTAGGGGGGACCACCTACGAGCAGTACTTC. Its translation is CASSALGGTTYEQYF.

The chain joins TRBV6-6 to TRBJ2-7; a possible D gene is TRBD1 (6 bases). The J call may be faulty, since TRBJ2-5 better matches the DNA end. The CDR3 is 14 amino acids. CDR1 MNHNY and CDR2 SVGAGI come from the germline V gene (reference sequence). CDR3 sequence: CASNWGPPIETQYF. The CDR3, as DNA: TGTGCCAGCAATTGGGGGCCCCCTATCGAGACCCAGTACTTC.

The genes are TRBV3-1 and TRBJ2-3; tentatively, D is TRBD2 (5 bases). CDR1 is LGHDT and CDR2 is YNNKEL in the germline V gene (reference sequence). V lost 1 base to trimming and J lost 6 bases, with 11 bases between them. The CDR3 contains 14 residues. CDR3 protein: CASSQGTPSDTQYF. CDR3 sequence (DNA): TGTGCCAGCAGCCAAGGGACTCCCTCGGATACGCAGTATTTT.

In its sample, this clonotype was seen a few times. This chain uses TRBV12-3 or TRBV12-4 with TRBJ1-5; D gene unclear. V was trimmed by 3 bases and J by 4 bases, leaving 7 bases between them. The CDR3 runs 13 residues. DNA for the CDR3: TGTGCCAGCAGTTTTTCGGTAAATCAGCCCCAGCATTTT. Protein product: CASSFSVNQPQHF.

J is TRBJ2-1 and V is TRBV9, with 7 bases aligning to TRBD1. Germline V CDR1 and CDR2: SGDLS, YYNGEE. Trimming removed 3 bases from V and 6 bases from J; junction bases left unmatched: 9. The length of the CDR3 is 15 residues. The CDR3 region has the DNA TGTGCCAGCAGCGCCGAGGGGGCGCTTGGCAATGAGCAGTTCTTC. Translating gives CASSAEGALGNEQFF.

The gene calls are TRBV4-3 and TRBJ2-3; 12 nucleotides agree with TRBD2. The CDR3 contains 18 residues. The germline V gene has CDR1 LGHNA and CDR2 YSLEER. The J segment lost 6 bases and the V segment lost 4 bases, leaving 14 bases of the junction unmatched. As DNA, the CDR3 is TGCGCCAGCAGCCTTACCGTCGGGGCTAGCGGGGGGGTCGATACGCAGTATTTT. Translating gives CASSLTVGASGGVDTQYF.

The count of this clonotype is one. The chain uses TRBV6-1 and TRBJ2-3, with TRBD2 matching 12 bases. CDR1 is MNHNS, CDR2 SASEGT, per germline. CDR3 length: 17 residues. The V gene end was trimmed by 4 bases and the J gene end by 0 bases; junction bases not matched to a gene: 5. CDR3 in amino acids: CASSAASGGASTDTQYF. As DNA, the CDR3 is TGTGCCAGCAGTGCGGCTAGCGGGGGGGCTAGCACAGATACGCAGTATTTT.

V and J are TRBV18 and TRBJ1-1; 9 nucleotides line up with TRBD1. CDR1 and CDR2 (germline): KGHSH, LQKENI. The ends lost 5 bases at V and 4 bases at J; junction bases unmatched: 8. This CDR3 comprises 15 residues. The CDR3 sequence: CASSSTGGFGTEAFF. As DNA, the CDR3 is TGTGCCAGCTCATCGACAGGGGGATTCGGCACTGAAGCTTTCTTT.

As regards this clonotype: Mismatch with germline at one junction end may stem from a read error. This chain's CDR3 is CAGSPGTNTDTQYF. The CDR3 nucleotides are TGTGCCGGCTCACCCGGGACAAACACAGATACGCAGTATTTT. The chain is built from TRBV18 and TRBJ2-3, with D possibly being TRBD1 (6 bases). The CDR3 is made up of 14 amino acids. Germline V gene sequence: CDR1 KGHSH, CDR2 LQKENI.

The rearrangement joins TRBV29-1 to TRBJ1-2; 9 bases fit TRBD1. Germline-derived CDR1 and CDR2 are SQVTM and ANQGSEA. The CDR3 totals 13 residues. V was clipped by 4 bases and J by 7 bases; unmatched bases: 7. Here the CDR3 reads CSVGDRERTGYTF. Here the CDR3 DNA reads TGCAGCGTTGGGGACAGGGAAAGGACTGGCTACACCTTC.

The chain employs TRBV20-1 and TRBJ2-1; the match to TRBD2 covers 13 bases. Germline-derived CDR1 and CDR2 are DFQATT and SNEGSKA (reference sequence). The CDR3 length is 17 residues. Trimming at V came to 6 bases and at J to 0 bases, leaving 8 bases not matched to a gene. DNA for the CDR3: TGCAGTGCCCGGACTAGCGGGGGTCCGAGCTCCTACAATGAGCAGTTCTTC. As protein: CSARTSGGPSSYNEQFF.

This clonotype was seen a few times. The V gene is TRBV29-1, the J gene TRBJ2-5; 10 nucleotides match TRBD2. Per germline, CDR1 SQVTM and CDR2 ANQGSEA. The length of the CDR3 is 14 residues. J lost 7 bases, V lost 4 bases, and 9 bases had no gene match. Here the CDR3 reads CSVGPLAGVGTQYF. CDR3 nucleotides: TGCAGCGTTGGCCCTCTAGCGGGGGTTGGGACCCAGTACTTC.

This clonotype was seen many times. The chain links TRBV5-1 to TRBJ2-1; 8 nucleotides match TRBD2. With V trimmed by 3 bases and J by 0 bases, 2 bases remained unmatched. Germline loops: CDR1 SGHRS, CDR2 YFSETQ. The CDR3 runs to 15 residues. The CDR3 nucleotides read TGCGCCAGCAGCTCGGCGGGGGGCTCCTACAATGAGCAGTTCTTC. Amino acids: CASSSAGGSYNEQFF.

This sequence joins TRBV5-1 and TRBJ1-6; the D is unclear. The CDR3 totals 14 residues. V was clipped by 4 bases and J by 5 bases, with 10 bases between them. Per germline, CDR1 SGHRS and CDR2 YFSETQ. The DNA for the CDR3 is TGCGCCAGCAGCCGCGAATCGAATAATTCACCCCTCCACTTT. Its protein product is CASSRESNNSPLHF.

This clonotype was found many times. J is TRBJ1-2 and V is TRBV6-5, with D tentatively TRBD1 (6 bases). Germline lookup yields CDR1 MNHEY and CDR2 SVGAGI. V was clipped by 6 bases and J by 5 bases, with 10 bases between them. The CDR3 contains 12 residues. CDR3 sequence reads: CASSRTEYGYTF. As DNA, the CDR3 is TGTGCCAGCAGCCGGACAGAGTATGGCTACACCTTC.

The rearrangement joins TRBV7-2 to TRBJ2-5, with a tentative D call TRBD1 (8 bases). V was trimmed by 1 base and J by 6 bases, leaving 21 bases between them. This CDR3 spans 17 amino acids. Looked up from germline, CDR1 is SGHTA and CDR2 is FQGNSA. The CDR3 sequence is CASSLGGGGRGQKTQYF. CDR3 in DNA: TGTGCCAGCAGCTTAGGAGGGGGGGGCAGGGGGCAAAAGACCCAGTACTTC.

This CDR3 is CASSPGWNQETQYF. The DNA for the CDR3 is TGTGCCAGCTCACCAGGGTGGAACCAAGAGACCCAGTACTTC. The rearrangement links TRBV18 to TRBJ2-5; D is ambiguous. The CDR3 runs to 14 residues. The ends were cut back, 2 bases at V and 0 bases at J, with 7 bases in the middle. From germline, CDR1 is KGHSH and CDR2 LQKENI.

The rearrangement links TRBV18 to TRBJ1-6; 8 positions agree with TRBD1. Germline CDR1 KGHSH, CDR2 LQKENI. V dropped 3 bases and J dropped 9; count of bases not matched to a gene: 7. The CDR3 consists of 15 residues. This CDR3 reads CASSPIGQGVSPLHF. For the CDR3, the DNA is TGTGCCAGCTCACCCATCGGACAGGGCGTTTCACCCCTCCACTTT.

V is TRBV7-2 and J is TRBJ2-1, with TRBD1 matching over 9 bases. V was pared by 6 bases and J by 7 bases, with 10 bases of the junction left unmatched. The V gene's germline CDR1 is SGHTA and CDR2 FQGNSA. CDR3 size: 15 residues. The CDR3 loop reads CASSRGQGSQNEQFF. CDR3 DNA: TGTGCCAGCAGTCGGGGACAGGGATCTCAGAATGAGCAGTTCTTC.

The table lists this clonotype with a few counts. The chain is built from TRBV27 and TRBJ2-3; the D call may be TRBD1 or TRBD2 (6 bases each). Trimming cost V 5 bases and J 5 bases, with 17 bases left between them. Germline CDR1 and CDR2: MNHEY and SMNVEV (reference sequence). This CDR3 contains 15 residues. CDR3 DNA sequence: TGTGCCAGCAGTGCGACCCGCGGAGGGGGAGATACGCAGTATTTT. Residues: CASSATRGGGDTQYF.

The chain uses TRBV5-1 and TRBJ2-3, with 7 nucleotides matching TRBD1. V was clipped by 4 bases and J by 0 bases; unmatched bases: 11. Germline CDR1 is SGHRS and CDR2 is YFSETQ. The CDR3 contains 17 residues. CDR3 loop: CASSLGGLGHSTDTQYF. In DNA, the CDR3 is TGCGCCAGCAGCCTAGGGGGCTTAGGGCATAGCACAGATACGCAGTATTTT.

As concerns this clonotype: Relative to the germline gene, one junction end is altered; a read error may explain this. V gene TRBV10-3 combines with J gene TRBJ1-1; D perhaps matches TRBD1 (5 bases). Germline assignment: CDR1 ENHRY and CDR2 SYGVKD. The CDR3 runs to 15 residues. CDR3 loop: CAISKSPTDNTEAFF. The CDR3 DNA sequence: TGTGCCATCAGTAAGTCCCCGACAGATAACACTGAAGCTTTCTTT.

Details on this clonotype: Mismatch with germline at one junction end may stem from a read error. The chain combines TRBV5-1 with TRBJ1-4; D ambiguous. Germline loops: CDR1 SGHRS, CDR2 YFSETQ. The length of the CDR3 is 14 residues. DNA of the CDR3: TGTGCCAGCAGCTTAGGACTGAGTAATGAAAAACTGTTTTTT. The encoded protein is CASSLGLSNEKLFF.

The table lists this clonotype with a few counts. The junction shows a germline mismatch at one end, possibly a read error. The chain joins TRBV6-2 or TRBV6-3 to TRBJ2-1; TRBD1 matches at 9 bases. Germline CDR1 is MNHEY and CDR2 is SVGEGT. The length of the CDR3 is 16 residues. CDR3 coding DNA: TGTGCCAGCAGTTACGTCGGGACAGGGTCCTTCAATGAGCAGTTCTTC. Its translation is CASSYVGTGSFNEQFF.

This clonotype was recorded a few times. This chain links TRBV20-1 with TRBJ2-3; 8 bases are shared with TRBD2. The ends lost 4 bases at V and 5 bases at J; junction bases unmatched: 8. CDR1 DFQATT and CDR2 SNEGSKA come from the germline V gene (reference sequence). This CDR3 has 14 amino acids. The CDR3 DNA sequence: TGCAGTGCTAAATCGGGACTAGTAATAGATACGCAGTATTTT. This sequence encodes CSAKSGLVIDTQYF.